This TCR beta chain derives from a study of T cells in tumors after PD-1 blockade (dated by TCRdb to about 2019). Broadly, across the study: Exclusion criteria were prior checkpoint blockade, use of systemic immunosuppressants, or recent radiotherapy or other anti-cancer therapy within 4 weeks. Bulk TCR sequencing was performed on 10 to 11 peripheral blood samples from about five patients to compare blood and tumor clonotypes. While on anti-PD-1 treatment, some of the patients also continued taking daily vismodegib 150 mg. Paired single-cell RNA and TCR sequencing was done in the study on site-matched tumors from patients with BCC or SCC, both before and after anti-PD-1 therapy. Peripheral blood samples averaged 113,528 TCR templates (range about 24,679-290,000) and 35,000 to 40,000 unique clonotypes. Patients were treated with either pembrolizumab 200 mg every 3 weeks or cemiplimab 350 mg every 2 weeks. Clinical response was assessed using RECIST version 1.1. On the study overall, not on this receptor specifically: The source of novel T cell clones was not identified and could include lymphoid organs or rare unexpanded clones within the tumor or its periphery. Approximately 43% of tumor TCR clonotypes were found in blood, and some novel exhausted tumor clones appeared in pre-treatment blood, suggesting peripheral recruitment.

The immunoSEQ platform was used to carry out deep TCRbeta sequencing. Per the authors' processing: Only productive rearrangements were exported from the immunoSEQ Analyzer for downstream analysis. T cell phenotypes were assigned to bulk TCRbeta clonotypes by matching to single-cell RNA+TCR-seq clones sharing the same TCRbeta sequence. Clone enrichment in tumor was calculated as tumor frequency divided by PBMC frequency from bulk TCR sequencing. GLIPH was used to sort TCRs into specificity groups, which are clusters of distinct TCRs that likely recognize common antigens through shared CDR3 motifs. In TCRdb, the immuneACCESS table is reduced to in-frame sequences with V and J assigned. These tables do not hold every clone; where another copy was compared, an unresolved V gene accounts for under half, and the others remain unexplained. V and J calls and clone size are those listed in that table; D and trimming were worked out from the DNA. This sample lists about 33,000 clones; around 80% were detected once. Roughly 39% of the sample comes from the top ten.

As for this clone: The antigen it recognizes is unknown. Per-base qualities were not stored, and no clone one base away is much larger.

Trimming takes 6 bases off V and 3 bases off J; junction bases not matched to a gene: 6. The cysteine opens and the phenylalanine closes a CDR3 of 14 amino acids. Only the CDR3 part of the read is kept: 42 bases, read in frame from the first base. CDR1 KGHSH and CDR2 LQKENI are derived from the germline V gene. The time point tag for this specimen amounts to: before anti-PD-1 therapy. For bulk TCRbeta sequencing, genomic DNA was extracted from tumor biopsies or peripheral blood, and input amounts ranged from roughly 600 ng to 6,500 ng. Every patient was a poor candidate for surgical resection and had histologically proven advanced or metastatic basal or squamous cell carcinoma. The basal cell carcinoma cohort comprised 10 or so patients, of whom seven or eight had bulk tumor TCR sequencing.

The sequence was collected from a human donor with basal cell carcinoma. Recombination linked TRBV18 to TRBJ2-3; 7 central nucleotides agree with TRBD2. The specimen comprised PBMCs, sampled before anti-PD-1 treatment. This receptor carries the CDR3 CASSQGLETDTQYF. In nucleotide form, the sequence is TGTGCCAGCTCCCAAGGACTAGAGACAGATACGCAGTATTTT. With the rest looked up from the reference TRBV18 and TRBJ2-3 genes rather than sequenced, the full variable domain is NAGVMQNPRHLVRRRGQEARLRCSPMKGHSHVYWYRQLPEEGLKFMVYLQKENIIDESGMPKERFSAEFPKEGPSILRIQQVVRGDSAAYFCASSQGLETDTQYFGPGTRLTVL.